The 15 T cell receptor beta chains below come from one sample, sequenced in a study of control samples from healthy donors and cancer patients. This table comes from immunoSEQ multiplex PCR, and its TCRdb copy is limited to in-frame clones, with some not included. The data show about 51,000 clones, with 80% seen just once and 10% held by the top ten. The sample taken for sequencing was blood. The origin of the receptors is a man aged 65 to 85 in good health.

The rearrangement links TRBV7-2 to TRBJ2-1; TRBD2 matches at 7 bases. Looked up from germline, CDR1 is SGHTA and CDR2 is FQGNSA. The CDR3 totals 14 residues. The V and J ends lost 5 bases and 9 bases, in that order; junction bases with no gene match: 10. The CDR3 DNA follows: TGTGCCAGCAGCCTATCTACATCGGGGGGTGAGCAGTTCTTC. Encoded protein: CASSLSTSGGEQFF.

This chain uses TRBV18 with TRBJ2-5; 9 bases are shared with TRBD2. V shed 2 bases, J shed 5 bases, and the junction held 3 bases outside the gene matches. The CDR3 covers 14 residues. Germline V lookup: CDR1 KGHSH, CDR2 LQKENI. The CDR3 DNA reads TGTGCCAGCTCACCAGCGGGAGGGTCTGAGACCCAGTACTTC. Translating gives CASSPAGGSETQYF. Combining the CDR3 with reference TRBV18 and TRBJ2-5 gives the whole variable domain NAGVMQNPRHLVRRRGQEARLRCSPMKGHSHVYWYRQLPEEGLKFMVYLQKENIIDESGMPKERFSAEFPKEGPSILRIQQVVRGDSAAYFCASSPAGGSETQYFGPGTRLLVL.

In this sample, this clone turned up once. The rearrangement joins TRBV7-9 to TRBJ2-1; 7 nucleotides align to TRBD2. Germline V gene data show CDR1 as SEHNR and CDR2 as FQNEAQ (reference sequence). V lost 8 bases and J lost 7; bases outside the gene matches: 8. This CDR3 comprises 13 residues. The CDR3 is CASRVAGYNEQFF. The CDR3 DNA is TGTGCCAGCCGGGTAGCGGGTTATAATGAGCAGTTCTTC.

V is TRBV6-5 and J is TRBJ1-2; D is possibly TRBD1 (5 bases). This CDR3 comprises 13 residues. V lost 6 bases and J lost 5, with 13 bases in between. Germline CDR1 and CDR2: MNHEY and SVGAGI. This CDR3 reads CASSEGREYGYTF. Written as DNA, the CDR3 is TGTGCCAGCAGCGAGGGACGAGAGTATGGCTACACCTTC.

This chain joins TRBV18 and TRBJ1-4, with D hard to call. Trimming stripped 2 bases from V and 10 bases from J, with 14 bases between. Germline lookup yields CDR1 KGHSH and CDR2 LQKENI. This CDR3 region has 14 residues. The CDR3 here is CASSPAGTSGKLFF. The CDR3 coding sequence is TGTGCCAGCTCACCAGCAGGCACGAGCGGAAAACTGTTTTTT.

This chain joins TRBV28 and TRBJ1-1; no definite D call. Per the germline V gene, CDR1 is MDHEN and CDR2 is SYDVKM. The V end lost 6 bases, the J end lost 5 bases, and 10 bases lay between the germline ends. The CDR3 loop spans 12 amino acids. The CDR3 DNA reads TGTGCCAGCAGGGACTCGGGAACTGAAGCTTTCTTT. Protein product: CASRDSGTEAFF.

The V and J genes are TRBV27 and TRBJ1-3, with TRBD1 matching 8 bases. V lost 6 bases to trimming and J lost 0 bases; unmatched junction nucleotides: 4. The CDR3 extends over 15 amino acids. Germline CDR1 and CDR2: MNHEY and SMNVEV (reference sequence). CDR3 sequence reads: CASSRQGSSGNTIYF. The CDR3 bases are TGTGCCAGCAGCCGACAGGGGAGCTCTGGAAACACCATATATTTT.

The CDR3 nucleotides are TGTGCCATCAGTGAAGGTTCGACTAGCGGGATAGGTAATGAGCAGTTCTTC. Encoded protein: CAISEGSTSGIGNEQFF. The J gene is TRBJ2-1, the V gene TRBV10-3, with 11 bases lining up with TRBD2. The CDR3 is 17 amino acids. V shed 3 bases, J shed 7 bases, and the junction held 11 bases outside the gene matches. Per germline, CDR1 ENHRY and CDR2 SYGVKD.

The rearrangement joins TRBV2 to TRBJ1-1; TRBD1 agrees at 7 bases. The V and J ends lost 6 bases and 4 bases, in that order; junction bases with no gene match: 11. Looked up from germline, CDR1 is SNHLY and CDR2 is FYNNEI. The CDR3 extends over 15 amino acids. Here the CDR3 reads CASRDLRQGSTEAFF. The CDR3 DNA reads as TGTGCCAGCAGGGATCTCAGACAGGGTAGCACTGAAGCTTTCTTT. Full variable domain (remainder filled in from reference TRBV2 and TRBJ1-1): EPEVTQTPSHQVTQMGQEVILRCVPISNHLYFYWYRQILGQKVEFLVSFYNNEISEKSEIFDDQFSVERPDGSNFTLKIRSTKLEDSAMYFCASRDLRQGSTEAFFGQGTRLTVV.

By sample fraction, this clone is medium-sized. V is TRBV27 and J is TRBJ1-3; 8 nucleotides line up with TRBD1. In germline, CDR1 is MNHEY, CDR2 SMNVEV (reference sequence). This CDR3 region has 16 residues. The trim removed 4 bases at V and 3 bases at J, leaving 8 bases unmatched. The CDR3 region has the DNA TGTGCCAGCAGTTCCGCAGGGGGCGAGGATGGAAACACCATATATTTT. This translates into CASSSAGGEDGNTIYF.

The gene calls are TRBV3-1 (or the pseudogene TRBV3-2) and TRBJ2-6; a possible D gene is TRBD1 (8 bases). The germline V gene encodes CDR1 LGHDT and CDR2 YNNKEL (reference sequence). V lost 6 bases, J lost 0 bases, and 18 bases lay in between. There are 18 residues in the CDR3. CDR3: CASSRRDRTSSGANVLTF. CDR3 coding DNA: TGTGCCAGCAGTCGTAGGGACAGGACTAGCTCTGGGGCCAACGTCCTGACTTTC.

This clone has a single count. The chain joins TRBV28 to TRBJ1-6; D might be TRBD1 (6 bases). Germline CDR1 MDHEN, CDR2 SYDVKM. V was trimmed by 7 bases and J by 10 bases, leaving 26 bases between them. CDR3 length: 17 residues. DNA of the CDR3: TGTGCCAGCAATACACCCGCCGAGGGGGGCGCCGGGTCACCCCTCCACTTT. Protein: CASNTPAEGGAGSPLHF.

This clone occurred a few times. The rearrangement links TRBV12-5 to TRBJ1-1, with D maybe TRBD1 (5 bases). The ends were cut back, 0 bases at V and 4 bases at J, with 12 bases in the middle. This CDR3 comprises 15 residues. Germline-derived CDR1 and CDR2 are LGHNT and FRNRAP. This CDR3 is CASGLVLGGFTEAFF. DNA of the CDR3: TGTGCTAGTGGTTTGGTACTCGGGGGTTTCACTGAAGCTTTCTTT.

The chain uses TRBV4-1 and TRBJ2-1, with 12 bases fitting TRBD2. The CDR3 length is 15 residues. Trimming cost V 4 bases and J 9 bases; bases outside gene matches: 7. Germline assignment: CDR1 MGHRA and CDR2 YSYEKL. This CDR3 reads CASSLGLAGRGEQFF. CDR3 nucleotides: TGCGCCAGCAGCCTCGGACTAGCGGGGAGGGGTGAGCAGTTCTTC.

This clone has more than one count but fewer than ten. The same CDR3 also results from other DNA sequences found in this sample. The chain couples TRBV20-1 to TRBJ1-4, with 9 bases aligning to TRBD1. CDR3 length: 14 residues. J lost 4 bases, V lost 3 bases, and 3 bases had no gene match. Per germline, CDR1 DFQATT and CDR2 SNEGSKA (reference sequence). The CDR3 sequence is CSASPGQGNEKLFF. The CDR3 DNA follows: TGCAGTGCTAGTCCGGGACAGGGTAATGAAAAACTGTTTTTT.